This TCR beta chain is drawn from a study of cytomegalovirus exposure and HLA in healthy donors. Per germline, CDR1 SGHRS and CDR2 YFSETQ. CDR3 length: 16 amino acids. The V segment lost 4 bases and the J segment 3 bases; nucleotides outside the gene matches: 10. Study-level results: The productive fraction for most TCR beta V segments was about 90% or about 30% in an earlier analysis. HLA allele associations emerged for about 16,000 TCR beta sequences in a later analysis, at 0.05 false discovery rate.

PCR primers comprised 60 Vbeta and 13 Jbeta primers. Profiling relied on immunoSEQ multiplex PCR, and the TCRdb table lists in-frame clones only, not all of them. The sample shows some 110,000 clones, about 72% of them seen only once. This clone was observed a few times. Its antigen is unknown. This chain uses TRBV5-1 with TRBJ1-2, with 9 bases that match TRBD1. The origin of this receptor is a man aged 45-60 years in good health and CMV-seropositive. Sequenced input: PBMCs. The CDR3 is CASSRGQGSIDYGYTF. The DNA for the CDR3 is TGCGCCAGCAGCCGGGGACAGGGTTCAATAGACTATGGCTACACCTTC.